This TCR beta chain was sequenced in a study of identical twins. Points from the study as a whole: Out-of-frame alpha sequences shared by twins showed excess low generation probability. These conclusions were based on statistical analysis (cross-sectional, not following the same donors). Researchers reported weaker excess twin sharing in beta out-of-frame sequences.

TCRdb passed the 5' RACE reads through MiXCR, listing each CDR3 protein once. Among some 900,000 distinct CDR3 sequences listed, about 12% were seen once. The CDR3 runs to 16 residues. Germline V CDR1 and CDR2: SNHLY, FYNNEI. V dropped 6 bases and J dropped 2 bases, with 16 bases sitting between them. This clonotype has more than one count but fewer than ten. What it binds is unknown. These data were also reused for a study on yellow fever vaccine responses in identical twins.

Sequenced sample: PBMCs. The V and J genes are TRBV2 and TRBJ2-2; D might be TRBD1 or TRBD2, each matching 5 bases. This TCR was recovered from a woman between 18 and 30 years old in good health. The CDR3 region is CASSLSGTSNTGELFF. The CDR3 DNA reads TGTGCCAGCAGCCTCTCCGGGACGTCAAACACCGGGGAGCTGTTTTTT.